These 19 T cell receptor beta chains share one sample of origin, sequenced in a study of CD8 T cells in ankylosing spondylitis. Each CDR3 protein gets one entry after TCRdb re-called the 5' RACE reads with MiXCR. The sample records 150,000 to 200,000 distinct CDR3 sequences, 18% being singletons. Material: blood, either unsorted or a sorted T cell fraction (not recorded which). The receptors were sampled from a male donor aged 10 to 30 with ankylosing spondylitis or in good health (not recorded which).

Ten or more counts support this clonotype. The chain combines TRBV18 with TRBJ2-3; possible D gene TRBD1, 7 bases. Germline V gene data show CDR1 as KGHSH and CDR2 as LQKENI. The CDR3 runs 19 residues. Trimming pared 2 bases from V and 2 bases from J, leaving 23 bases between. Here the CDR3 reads CASSPSEWRGPVSTDTQYF. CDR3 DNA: TGTGCCAGCTCACCATCCGAGTGGAGGGGGCCCGTTTCCACAGATACGCAGTATTTT.

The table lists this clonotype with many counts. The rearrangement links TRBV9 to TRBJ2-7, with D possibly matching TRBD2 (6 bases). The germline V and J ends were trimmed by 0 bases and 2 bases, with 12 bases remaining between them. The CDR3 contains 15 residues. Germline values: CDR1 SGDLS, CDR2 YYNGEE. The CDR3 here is CASSVVWEVTYEQYF. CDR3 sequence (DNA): TGTGCCAGCAGCGTAGTCTGGGAGGTTACCTACGAGCAGTACTTC. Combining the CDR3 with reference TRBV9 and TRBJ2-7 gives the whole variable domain DSGVTQTPKHLITATGQRVTLRCSPRSGDLSVYWYQQSLDQGLQFLIQYYNGEERAKGNILERFSAQQFPDLHSELNLSSLELGDSALYFCASSVVWEVTYEQYFGPGTRLTVT.

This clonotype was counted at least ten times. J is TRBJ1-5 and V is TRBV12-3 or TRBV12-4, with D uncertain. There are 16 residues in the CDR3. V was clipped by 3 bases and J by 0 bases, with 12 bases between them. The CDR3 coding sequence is TGTGCCAGCAGTTTTTTTCTGGGCTCTAGCAATCAGCCCCAGCATTTT. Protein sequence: CASSFFLGSSNQPQHF.

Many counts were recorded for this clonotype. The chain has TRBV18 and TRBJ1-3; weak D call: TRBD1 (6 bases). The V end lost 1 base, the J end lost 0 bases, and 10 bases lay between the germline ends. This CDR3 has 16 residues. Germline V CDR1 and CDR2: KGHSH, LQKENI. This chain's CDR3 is CASSPRGQSSGNTIYF. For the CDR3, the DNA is TGTGCCAGCTCACCACGTGGACAGAGCTCTGGAAACACCATATATTTT.

The CDR3 bases are TGCGCCAGCAGCATAAGACTAGCGGATAGATACAATGAGCAGTTCTTC. It codes for CASSIRLADRYNEQFF. This chain links TRBV5-1 with TRBJ2-1; 9 bases fit TRBD2. CDR3 length equals 16 residues. Germline V gives CDR1 SGHRS, CDR2 YFSETQ. V gave up 4 bases and J gave up 4 bases; unmatched junction bases: 9.

This CDR3 is CSFSRDEHYEQYF. CDR3 DNA: TGCAGTTTTAGCCGGGACGAACACTACGAGCAGTACTTC. J is TRBJ2-7 and V is TRBV29-1; TRBD1 or TRBD2 may be the D gene (5 bases each). CDR3 size: 13 residues. The germline V gene encodes CDR1 SQVTM and CDR2 ANQGSEA.

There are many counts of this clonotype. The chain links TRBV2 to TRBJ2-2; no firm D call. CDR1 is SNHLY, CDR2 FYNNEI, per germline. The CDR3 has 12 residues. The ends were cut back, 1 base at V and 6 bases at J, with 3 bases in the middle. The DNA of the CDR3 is TGTGCCAGCAGTGAAGGGTCCGGGGAGCTGTTTTTT. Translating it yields CASSEGSGELFF.

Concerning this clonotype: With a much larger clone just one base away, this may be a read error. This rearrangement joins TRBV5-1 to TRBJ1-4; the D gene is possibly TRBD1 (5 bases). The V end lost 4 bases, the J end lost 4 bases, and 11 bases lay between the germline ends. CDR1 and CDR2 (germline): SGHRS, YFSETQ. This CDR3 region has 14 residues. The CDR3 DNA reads TGCGCCAGCAGCAGCCAGCAGGGTAATGAAAAACTGTTTTTT. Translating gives CASSSQQGNEKLFF.

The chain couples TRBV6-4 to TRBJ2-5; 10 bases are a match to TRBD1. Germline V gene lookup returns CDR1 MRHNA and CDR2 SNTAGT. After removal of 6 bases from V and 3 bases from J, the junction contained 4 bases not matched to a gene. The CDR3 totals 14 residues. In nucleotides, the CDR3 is TGTGCCAGCAGGACCGGGACAGGGGAAGAGACCCAGTACTTC. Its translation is CASRTGTGEETQYF.

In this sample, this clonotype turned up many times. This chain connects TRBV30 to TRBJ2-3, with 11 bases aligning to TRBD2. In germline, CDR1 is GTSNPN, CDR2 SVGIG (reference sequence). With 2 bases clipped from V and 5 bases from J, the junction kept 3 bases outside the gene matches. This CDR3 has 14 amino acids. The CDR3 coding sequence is TGTGCCTGGAGTAAAGGACTAGCGGGAGATACGCAGTATTTT. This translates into CAWSKGLAGDTQYF.

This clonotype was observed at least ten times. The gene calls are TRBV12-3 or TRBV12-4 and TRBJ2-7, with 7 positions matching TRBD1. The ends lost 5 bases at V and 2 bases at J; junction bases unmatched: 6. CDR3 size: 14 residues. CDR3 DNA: TGTGCCAGCAGTATCCCGGGACAGACCTACGAGCAGTACTTC. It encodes CASSIPGQTYEQYF.

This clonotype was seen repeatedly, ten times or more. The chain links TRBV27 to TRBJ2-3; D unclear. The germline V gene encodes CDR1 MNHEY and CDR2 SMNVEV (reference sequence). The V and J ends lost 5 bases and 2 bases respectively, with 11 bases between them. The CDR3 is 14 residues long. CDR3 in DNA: TGTGCCAGCAGTCACCGGACGGCCACAGATACGCAGTATTTT. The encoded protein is CASSHRTATDTQYF.

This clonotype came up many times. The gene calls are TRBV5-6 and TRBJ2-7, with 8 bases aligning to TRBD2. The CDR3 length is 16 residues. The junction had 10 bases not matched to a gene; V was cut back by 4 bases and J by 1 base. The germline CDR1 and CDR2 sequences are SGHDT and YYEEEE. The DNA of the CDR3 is TGTGCCAGCAGCATCTGGCGGGGGGCGTTTTCCTACGAGCAGTACTTC. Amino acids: CASSIWRGAFSYEQYF. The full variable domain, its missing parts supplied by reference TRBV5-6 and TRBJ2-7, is DAGVTQSPTHLIKTRGQQVTLRCSPKSGHDTVSWYQQALGQGPQFIFQYYEEEERQRGNFPDRFSGHQFPNYSSELNVNALLLGDSALYLCASSIWRGAFSYEQYFGPGTRLTVT.

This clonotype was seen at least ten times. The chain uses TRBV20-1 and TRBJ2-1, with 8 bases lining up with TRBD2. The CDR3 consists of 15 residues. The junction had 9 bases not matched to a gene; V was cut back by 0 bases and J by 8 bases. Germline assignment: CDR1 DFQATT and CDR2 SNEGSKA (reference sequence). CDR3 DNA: TGCAGTGCTAGAGAGCTTCCGTTAGCGGGATATGAGCAGTTCTTC. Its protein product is CSARELPLAGYEQFF.

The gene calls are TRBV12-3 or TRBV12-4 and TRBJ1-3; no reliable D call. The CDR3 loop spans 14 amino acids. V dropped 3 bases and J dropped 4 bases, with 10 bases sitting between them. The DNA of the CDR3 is TGTGCCAGCAGTTTCACGGCTGCAGGAAACACCATATATTTT. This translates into CASSFTAAGNTIYF.

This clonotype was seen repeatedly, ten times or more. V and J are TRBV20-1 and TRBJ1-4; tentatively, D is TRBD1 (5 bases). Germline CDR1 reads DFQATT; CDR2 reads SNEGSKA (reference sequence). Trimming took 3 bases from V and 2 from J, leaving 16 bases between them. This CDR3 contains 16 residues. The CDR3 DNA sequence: TGCAGTGCTAGTCCCCCGGCAGGGAGGACTAATGAAAAACTGTTTTTT. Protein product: CSASPPAGRTNEKLFF.

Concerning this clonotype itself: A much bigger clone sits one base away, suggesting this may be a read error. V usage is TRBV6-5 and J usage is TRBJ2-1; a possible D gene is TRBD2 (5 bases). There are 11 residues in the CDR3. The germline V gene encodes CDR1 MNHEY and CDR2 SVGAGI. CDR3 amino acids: CARSYSRVQFF. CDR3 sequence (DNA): TGTGCCCGCAGTTACTCGAGGGTGCAGTTCTTC.

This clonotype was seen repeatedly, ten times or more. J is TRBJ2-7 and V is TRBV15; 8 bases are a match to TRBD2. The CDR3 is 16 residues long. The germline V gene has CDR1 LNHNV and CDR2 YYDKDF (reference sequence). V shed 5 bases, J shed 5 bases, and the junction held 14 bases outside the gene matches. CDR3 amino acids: CATSLAPGRARNEQYF. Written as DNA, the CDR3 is TGTGCCACCAGCCTGGCCCCCGGGAGGGCCCGGAACGAGCAGTACTTC.

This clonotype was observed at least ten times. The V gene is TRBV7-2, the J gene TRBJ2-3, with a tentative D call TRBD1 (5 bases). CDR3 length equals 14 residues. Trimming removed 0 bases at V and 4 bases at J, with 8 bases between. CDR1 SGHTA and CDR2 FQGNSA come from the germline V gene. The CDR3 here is CASSLAGPPDTQYF. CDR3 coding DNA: TGTGCCAGCAGCTTAGCGGGGCCCCCAGATACGCAGTATTTT.